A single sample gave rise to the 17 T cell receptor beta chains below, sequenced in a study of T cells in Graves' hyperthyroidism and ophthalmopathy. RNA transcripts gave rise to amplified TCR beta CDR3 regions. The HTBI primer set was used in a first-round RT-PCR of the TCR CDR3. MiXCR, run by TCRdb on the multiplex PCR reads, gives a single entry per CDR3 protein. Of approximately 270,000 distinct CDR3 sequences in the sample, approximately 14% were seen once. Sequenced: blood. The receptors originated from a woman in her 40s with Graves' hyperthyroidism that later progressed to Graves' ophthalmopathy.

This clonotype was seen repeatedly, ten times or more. The CDR3 region is CASRRGLAGGTISTDTQYF. CDR3 DNA: TGTGCCAGCAGGAGGGGACTAGCGGGAGGGACGATAAGCACAGATACGCAGTATTTT. J is TRBJ2-3 and V is TRBV6-1, with 16 bases lining up with TRBD2. Germline V gene sequence: CDR1 MNHNS, CDR2 SASEGT. J lost 0 bases, V lost 6 bases, and 9 bases had no gene match. The CDR3 is 19 residues long.

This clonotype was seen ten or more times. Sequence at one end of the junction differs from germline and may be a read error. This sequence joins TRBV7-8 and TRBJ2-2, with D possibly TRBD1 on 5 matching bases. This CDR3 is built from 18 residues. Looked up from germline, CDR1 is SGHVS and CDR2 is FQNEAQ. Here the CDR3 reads CASSLVRPEPSGTGELFF. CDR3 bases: TGTGCTAGCAGCTTAGTACGCCCCGAACCTTCAGGGACCGGGGAGCTGTTTTTT. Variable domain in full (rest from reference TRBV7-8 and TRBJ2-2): GAGVSQSPRYKVAKRGQDVALRCDPISGHVSLFWYQQALGQGPEFLTYFQNEAQLDKSGLPSDRFFAERPEGSVSTLKIQRTQQEDSAVYLCASSLVRPEPSGTGELFFGEGSRLTVL.

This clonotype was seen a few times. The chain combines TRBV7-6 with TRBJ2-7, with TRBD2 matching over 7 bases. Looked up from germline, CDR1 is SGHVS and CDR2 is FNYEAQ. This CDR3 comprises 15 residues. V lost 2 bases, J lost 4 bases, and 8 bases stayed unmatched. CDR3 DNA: TGTGCCAGCAGCTTATCGGCGGGAGAAGGGTACGAGCAGTACTTC. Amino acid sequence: CASSLSAGEGYEQYF.

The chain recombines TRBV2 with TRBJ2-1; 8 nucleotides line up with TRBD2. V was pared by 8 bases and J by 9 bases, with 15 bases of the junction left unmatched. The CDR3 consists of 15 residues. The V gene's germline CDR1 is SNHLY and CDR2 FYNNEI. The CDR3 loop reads CASPSGTSGFGEQFF. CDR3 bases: TGTGCCAGCCCTTCCGGGACTAGTGGCTTTGGTGAGCAGTTCTTC.

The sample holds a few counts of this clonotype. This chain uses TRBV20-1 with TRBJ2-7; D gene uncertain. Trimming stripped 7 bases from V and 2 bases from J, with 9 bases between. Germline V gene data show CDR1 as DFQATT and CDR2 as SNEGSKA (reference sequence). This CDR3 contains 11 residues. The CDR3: CSDKTAYEQYF. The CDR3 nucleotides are TGCAGTGACAAAACAGCCTACGAGCAGTACTTC.

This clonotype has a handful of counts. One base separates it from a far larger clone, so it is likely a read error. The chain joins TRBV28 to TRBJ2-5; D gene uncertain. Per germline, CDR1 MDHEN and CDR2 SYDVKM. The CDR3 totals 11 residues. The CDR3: CTSSFLETQYF. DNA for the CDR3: TGTACCAGCAGTTTCCTAGAGACCCAGTACTTC.

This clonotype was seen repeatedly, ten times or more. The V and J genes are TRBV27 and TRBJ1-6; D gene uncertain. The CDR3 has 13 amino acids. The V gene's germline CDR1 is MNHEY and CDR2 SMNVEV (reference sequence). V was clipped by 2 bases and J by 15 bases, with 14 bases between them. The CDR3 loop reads CASSLQFSAFLHF. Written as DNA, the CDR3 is TGTGCCAGCAGTTTACAGTTCTCGGCTTTCCTCCACTTT.

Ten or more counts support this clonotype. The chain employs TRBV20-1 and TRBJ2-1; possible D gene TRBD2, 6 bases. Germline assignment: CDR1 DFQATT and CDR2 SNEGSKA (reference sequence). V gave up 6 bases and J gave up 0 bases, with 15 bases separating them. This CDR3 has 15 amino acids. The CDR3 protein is CSANGAGSSYNEQFF. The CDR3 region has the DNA TGCAGTGCCAACGGGGCCGGGAGCTCCTACAATGAGCAGTTCTTC.

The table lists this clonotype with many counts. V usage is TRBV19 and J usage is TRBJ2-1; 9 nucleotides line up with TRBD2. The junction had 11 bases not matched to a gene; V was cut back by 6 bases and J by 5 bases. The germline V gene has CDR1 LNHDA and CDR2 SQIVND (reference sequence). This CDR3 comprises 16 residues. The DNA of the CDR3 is TGTGCCAGTAGGGGAAGGGGACTAGCCCCTGACAATGAGCAGTTCTTC. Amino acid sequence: CASRGRGLAPDNEQFF.

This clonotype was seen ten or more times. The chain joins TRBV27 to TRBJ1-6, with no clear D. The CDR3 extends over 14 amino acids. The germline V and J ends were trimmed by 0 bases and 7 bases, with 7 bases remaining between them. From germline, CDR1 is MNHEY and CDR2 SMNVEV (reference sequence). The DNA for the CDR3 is TGTGCCAGCAGTTTATCAGGCGGCAATTCACCCCTCCACTTT. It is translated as CASSLSGGNSPLHF.

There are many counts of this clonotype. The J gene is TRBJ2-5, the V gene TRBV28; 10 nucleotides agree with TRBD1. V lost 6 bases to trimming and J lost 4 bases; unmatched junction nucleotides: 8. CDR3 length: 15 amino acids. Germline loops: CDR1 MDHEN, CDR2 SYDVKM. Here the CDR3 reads CASRGTGTGVETQYF. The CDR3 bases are TGTGCCAGCAGGGGAACCGGGACAGGGGTAGAGACCCAGTACTTC. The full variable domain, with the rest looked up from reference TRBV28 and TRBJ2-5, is DVKVTQSSRYLVKRTGEKVFLECVQDMDHENMFWYRQDPGLGLRLIYFSYDVKMKEKGDIPEGYSVSREKKERFSLILESASTNQTSMYLCASRGTGTGVETQYFGPGTRLLVL.

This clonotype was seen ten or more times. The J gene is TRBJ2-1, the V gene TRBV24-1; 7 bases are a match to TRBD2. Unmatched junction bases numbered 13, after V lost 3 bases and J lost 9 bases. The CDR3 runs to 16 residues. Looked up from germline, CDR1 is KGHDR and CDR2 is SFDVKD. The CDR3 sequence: CATSDPRTASGSEQFF. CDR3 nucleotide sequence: TGTGCCACCAGTGATCCACGGACTGCTAGCGGTAGTGAGCAGTTCTTC.

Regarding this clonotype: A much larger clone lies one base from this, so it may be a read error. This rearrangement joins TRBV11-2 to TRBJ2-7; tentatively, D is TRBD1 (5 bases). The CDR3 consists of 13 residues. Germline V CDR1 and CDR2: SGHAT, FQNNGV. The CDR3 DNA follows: TGTGCCAGCAGCCGTATTGGGGCCTACGGGCAGTACTTC. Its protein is CASSRIGAYGQYF. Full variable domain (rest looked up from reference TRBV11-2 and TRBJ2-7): EAGVAQSPRYKIIEKRQSVAFWCNPISGHATLYWYQQILGQGPKLLIQFQNNGVVDDSQLPKDRFSAERLKGVDSTLKIQPAKLEDSAVYLCASSRIGAYGQYFGPGTRLTVT.

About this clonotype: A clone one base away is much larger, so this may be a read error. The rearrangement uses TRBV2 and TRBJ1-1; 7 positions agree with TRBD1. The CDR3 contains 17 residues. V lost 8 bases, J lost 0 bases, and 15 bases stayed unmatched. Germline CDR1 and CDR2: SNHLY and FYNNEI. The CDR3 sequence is CASSSSPGQILNTEAFF. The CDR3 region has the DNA TGTGCCAGCTCATCGTCCCCGGGACAGATACTGAACACTGAAGCTTTCTTT.

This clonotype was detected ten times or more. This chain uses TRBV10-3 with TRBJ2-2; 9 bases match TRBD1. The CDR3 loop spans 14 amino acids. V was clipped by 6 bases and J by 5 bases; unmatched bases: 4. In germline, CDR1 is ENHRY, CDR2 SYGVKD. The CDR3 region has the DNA TGTGCCATCAGGGGACAGGGAGGGACCGGGGAGCTGTTTTTT. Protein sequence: CAIRGQGGTGELFF.

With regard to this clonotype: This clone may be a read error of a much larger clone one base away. The CDR3 here is CAGSLEALADPSYNEQFF. CDR3 bases: TGTGCCGGCTCACTTGAGGCGCTAGCGGACCCCTCCTACAATGAGCAGTTCTTC. The gene calls are TRBV18 and TRBJ2-1; 7 bases are a match to TRBD2. Germline V lookup: CDR1 KGHSH, CDR2 LQKENI. The CDR3 consists of 18 residues.

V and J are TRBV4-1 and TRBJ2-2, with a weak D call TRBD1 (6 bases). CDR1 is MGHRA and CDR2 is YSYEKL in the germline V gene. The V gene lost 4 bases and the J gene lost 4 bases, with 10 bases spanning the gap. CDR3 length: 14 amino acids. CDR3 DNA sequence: TGCGCCAGCAGCCGGGGGCCGGGCACCGGGGAGCTGTTTTTT. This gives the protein CASSRGPGTGELFF.